This entry features one T cell receptor (beta chain) sequence. Its antigen is still unknown. The germline CDR1 and CDR2 sequences are MDHEN and SYDVKM. Trimming took 6 bases from V and 6 from J; bases not matched to a gene: 10. This CDR3 region has 14 residues. The data belong to a study of cytomegalovirus exposure and HLA in healthy donors. Study in general: A prior analysis found 117 million unique TCR beta sequences from 170 million or so T cells.

Study conclusions and caveats: The study carried out a later analysis of TCR beta sequences. It associated 15,000 to 20,000 of them with specific HLA alleles at a false discovery rate of 0.05.

It was with 60 Vbeta and 13 Jbeta primers that the PCR ran. Sequencing used immunoSEQ multiplex PCR; TCRdb keeps in-frame clones, though not all of them. The profile shows some 140,000 clones, 65% to 75% of them singletons. The chain has TRBV28 and TRBJ1-2, with 7 bases matching TRBD1. What was sequenced was PBMCs. The TCR originated in a young man in good health and CMV-seronegative. CDR3 residues: CASRDTGTVDGYTF. CDR3 coding DNA: TGTGCCAGCAGAGACACCGGGACAGTCGATGGCTACACCTTC.